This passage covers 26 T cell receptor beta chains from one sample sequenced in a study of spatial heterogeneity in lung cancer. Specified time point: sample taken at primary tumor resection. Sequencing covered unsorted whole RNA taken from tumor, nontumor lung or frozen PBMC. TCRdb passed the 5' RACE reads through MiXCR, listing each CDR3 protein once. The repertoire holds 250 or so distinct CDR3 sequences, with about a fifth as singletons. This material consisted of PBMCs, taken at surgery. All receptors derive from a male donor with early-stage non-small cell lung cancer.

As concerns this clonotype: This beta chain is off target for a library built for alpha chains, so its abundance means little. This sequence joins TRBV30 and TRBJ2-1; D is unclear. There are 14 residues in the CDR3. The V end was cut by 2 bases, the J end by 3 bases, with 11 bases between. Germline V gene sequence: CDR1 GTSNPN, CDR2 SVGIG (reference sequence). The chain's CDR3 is CAWSIGDFYNEQFF. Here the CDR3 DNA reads TGTGCCTGGAGTATAGGCGACTTCTACAATGAGCAGTTCTTC.

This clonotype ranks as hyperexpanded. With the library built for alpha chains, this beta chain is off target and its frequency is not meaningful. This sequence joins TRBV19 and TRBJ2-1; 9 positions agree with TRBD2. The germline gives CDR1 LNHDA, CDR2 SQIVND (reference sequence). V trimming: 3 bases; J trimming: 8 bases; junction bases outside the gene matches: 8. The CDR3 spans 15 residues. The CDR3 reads CASSIGSGSSDEQFF. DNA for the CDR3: TGTGCCAGTAGTATCGGTAGCGGGAGTTCGGATGAGCAGTTCTTC.

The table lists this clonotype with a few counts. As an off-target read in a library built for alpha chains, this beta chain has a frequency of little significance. CDR3 region: CASSQGTGYEQYF. CDR3 nucleotide sequence: TGTGCCAGCAGCCAGGGGACGGGATACGAGCAGTACTTC. This rearrangement joins TRBV13 to TRBJ2-7, with D perhaps matching TRBD1 (6 bases). V was pared by 5 bases and J by 4 bases, with 12 bases between. This CDR3 region has 13 residues. Germline loops: CDR1 PRHDT, CDR2 FYEKMQ (reference sequence).

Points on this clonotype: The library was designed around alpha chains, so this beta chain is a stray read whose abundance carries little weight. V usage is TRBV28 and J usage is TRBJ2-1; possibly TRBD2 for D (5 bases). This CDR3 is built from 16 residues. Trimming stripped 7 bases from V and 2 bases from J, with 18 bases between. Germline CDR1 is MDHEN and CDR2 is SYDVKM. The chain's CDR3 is CASITTDWSTYNEQFF. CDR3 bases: TGTGCCAGCATTACGACGGACTGGTCGACCTACAATGAGCAGTTCTTC. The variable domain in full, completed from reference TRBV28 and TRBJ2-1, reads DVKVTQSSRYLVKRTGEKVFLECVQDMDHENMFWYRQDPGLGLRLIYFSYDVKMKEKGDIPEGYSVSREKKERFSLILESASTNQTSMYLCASITTDWSTYNEQFFGPGTRLTVL.

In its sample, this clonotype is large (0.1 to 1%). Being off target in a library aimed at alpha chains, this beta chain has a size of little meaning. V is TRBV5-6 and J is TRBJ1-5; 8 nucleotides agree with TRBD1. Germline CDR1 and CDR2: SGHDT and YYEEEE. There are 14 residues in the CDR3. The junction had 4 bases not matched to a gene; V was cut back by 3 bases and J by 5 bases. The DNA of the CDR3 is TGTGCCAGCAGCTACGGACAGGGTTATCAGCCCCAGCATTTT. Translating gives CASSYGQGYQPQHF.

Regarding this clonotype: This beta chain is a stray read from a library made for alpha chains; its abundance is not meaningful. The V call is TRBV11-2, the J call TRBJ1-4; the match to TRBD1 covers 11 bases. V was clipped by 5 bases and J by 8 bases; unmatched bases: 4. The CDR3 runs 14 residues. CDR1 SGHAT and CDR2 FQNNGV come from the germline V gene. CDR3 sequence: CASSPGQGEEKLFF. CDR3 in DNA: TGTGCCAGCAGCCCGGGACAGGGGGAGGAAAAACTGTTTTTT.

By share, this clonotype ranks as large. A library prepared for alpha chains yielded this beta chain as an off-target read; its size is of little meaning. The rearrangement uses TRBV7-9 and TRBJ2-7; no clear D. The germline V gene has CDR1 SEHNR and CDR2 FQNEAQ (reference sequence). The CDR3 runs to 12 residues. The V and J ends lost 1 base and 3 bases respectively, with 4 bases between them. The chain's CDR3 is CASSLGSYEQYF. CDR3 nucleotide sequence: TGTGCCAGCAGCTTAGGGAGCTACGAGCAGTACTTC.

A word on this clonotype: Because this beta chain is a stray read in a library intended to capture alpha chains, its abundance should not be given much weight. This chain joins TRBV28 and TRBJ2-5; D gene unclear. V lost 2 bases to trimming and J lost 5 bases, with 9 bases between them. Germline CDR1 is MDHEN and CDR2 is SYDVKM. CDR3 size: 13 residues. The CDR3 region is CASSLEVGETQYF. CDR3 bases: TGTGCCAGCAGTTTAGAGGTCGGGGAGACCCAGTACTTC.

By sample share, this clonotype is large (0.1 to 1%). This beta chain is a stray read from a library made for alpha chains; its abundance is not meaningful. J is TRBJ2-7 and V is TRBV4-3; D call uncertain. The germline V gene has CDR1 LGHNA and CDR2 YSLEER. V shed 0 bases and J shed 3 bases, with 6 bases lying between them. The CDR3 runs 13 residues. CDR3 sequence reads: CASSQESYYEQYF. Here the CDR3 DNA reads TGCGCCAGCAGCCAAGAGTCATACTACGAGCAGTACTTC.

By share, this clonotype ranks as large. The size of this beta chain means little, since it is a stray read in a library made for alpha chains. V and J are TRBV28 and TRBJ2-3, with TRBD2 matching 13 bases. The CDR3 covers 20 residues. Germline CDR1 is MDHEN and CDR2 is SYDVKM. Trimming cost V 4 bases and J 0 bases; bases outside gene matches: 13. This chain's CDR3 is CASSSRHRGLAGHSTDTQYF. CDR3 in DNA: TGTGCCAGCAGTTCCCGTCACCGGGGACTAGCGGGACATAGCACAGATACGCAGTATTTT.

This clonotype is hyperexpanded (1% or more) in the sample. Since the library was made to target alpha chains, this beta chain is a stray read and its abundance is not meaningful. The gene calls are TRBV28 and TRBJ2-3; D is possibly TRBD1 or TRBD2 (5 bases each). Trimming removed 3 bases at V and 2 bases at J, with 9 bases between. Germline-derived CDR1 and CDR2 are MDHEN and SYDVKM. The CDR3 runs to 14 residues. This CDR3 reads CASSFTGTTDTQYF. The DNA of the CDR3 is TGTGCCAGCAGTTTCACGGGGACCACAGATACGCAGTATTTT.

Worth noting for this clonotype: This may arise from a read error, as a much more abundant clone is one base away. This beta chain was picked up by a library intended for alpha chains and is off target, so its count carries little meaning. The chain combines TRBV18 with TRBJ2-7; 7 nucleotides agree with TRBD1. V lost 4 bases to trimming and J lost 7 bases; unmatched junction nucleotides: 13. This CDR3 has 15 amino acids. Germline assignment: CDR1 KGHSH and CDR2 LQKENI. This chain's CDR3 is CASSRTGAGGGEQYF. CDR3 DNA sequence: TGTGCCAGCTCACGAACCGGGGCAGGGGGTGGAGAGCAGTACTTC.

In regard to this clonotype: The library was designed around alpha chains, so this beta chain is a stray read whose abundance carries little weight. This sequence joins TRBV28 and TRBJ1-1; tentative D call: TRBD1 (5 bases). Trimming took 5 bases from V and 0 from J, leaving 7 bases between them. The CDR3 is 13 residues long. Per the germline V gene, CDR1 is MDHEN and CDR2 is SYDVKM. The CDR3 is CASSGQMNTEAFF. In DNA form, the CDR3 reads TGTGCCAGCAGTGGACAAATGAACACTGAAGCTTTCTTT.

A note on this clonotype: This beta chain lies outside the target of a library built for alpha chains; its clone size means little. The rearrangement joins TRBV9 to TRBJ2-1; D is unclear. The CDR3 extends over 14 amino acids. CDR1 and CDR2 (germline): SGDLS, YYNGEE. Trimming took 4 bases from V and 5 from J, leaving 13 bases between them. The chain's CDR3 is CASSPRTGDNEQFF. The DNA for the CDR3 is TGTGCCAGCAGCCCCCGAACTGGAGACAATGAGCAGTTCTTC.

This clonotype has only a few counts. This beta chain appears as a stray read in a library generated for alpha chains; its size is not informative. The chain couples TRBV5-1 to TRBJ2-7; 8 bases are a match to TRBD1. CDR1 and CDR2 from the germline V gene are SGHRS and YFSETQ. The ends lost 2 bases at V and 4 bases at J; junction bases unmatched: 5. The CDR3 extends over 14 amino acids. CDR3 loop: CASSLQGGKYEQYF. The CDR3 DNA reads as TGCGCCAGCAGCTTACAGGGGGGAAAATACGAGCAGTACTTC.

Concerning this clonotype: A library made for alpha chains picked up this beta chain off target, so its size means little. In DNA form, the CDR3 reads TGCAGCGTTGGGCAGGGGTACGAGACCCAGTACTTC. Residues: CSVGQGYETQYF. The chain has TRBV29-1 and TRBJ2-5; the D gene is possibly TRBD1 (6 bases). CDR1 and CDR2 from the germline V gene are SQVTM and ANQGSEA. V was trimmed by 4 bases and J by 5 bases, leaving 11 bases between them. The CDR3 has 12 residues.

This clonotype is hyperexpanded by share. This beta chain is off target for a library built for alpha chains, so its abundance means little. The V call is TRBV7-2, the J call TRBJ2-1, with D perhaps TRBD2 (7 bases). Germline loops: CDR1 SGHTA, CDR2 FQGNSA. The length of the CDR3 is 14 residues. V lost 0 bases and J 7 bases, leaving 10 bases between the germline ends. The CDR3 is CASSLAGGPNEQFF. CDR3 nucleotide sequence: TGTGCCAGCAGCTTAGCGGGGGGGCCTAATGAGCAGTTCTTC.

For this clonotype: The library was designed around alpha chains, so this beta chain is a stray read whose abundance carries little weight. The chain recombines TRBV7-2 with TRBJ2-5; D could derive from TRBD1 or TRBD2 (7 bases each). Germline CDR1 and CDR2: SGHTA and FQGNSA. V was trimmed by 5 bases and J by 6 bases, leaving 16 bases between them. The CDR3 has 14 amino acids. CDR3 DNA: TGTGCCAGCAGCCAGGGGGGGCAGGGAAAGACCCAGTACTTC. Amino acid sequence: CASSQGGQGKTQYF.

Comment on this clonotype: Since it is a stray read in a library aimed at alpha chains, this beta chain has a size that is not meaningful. The CDR3 here is CASSLGDSSYEQYF. In nucleotides, the CDR3 is TGTGCCAGCAGCTTAGGGGACAGTTCCTACGAGCAGTACTTC. The V gene is TRBV7-8, the J gene TRBJ2-7; TRBD1 aligns across 7 bases. The length of the CDR3 is 14 residues. V lost 1 base and J lost 1; bases outside the gene matches: 1. CDR1 and CDR2 from the germline V gene are SGHVS and FQNEAQ.

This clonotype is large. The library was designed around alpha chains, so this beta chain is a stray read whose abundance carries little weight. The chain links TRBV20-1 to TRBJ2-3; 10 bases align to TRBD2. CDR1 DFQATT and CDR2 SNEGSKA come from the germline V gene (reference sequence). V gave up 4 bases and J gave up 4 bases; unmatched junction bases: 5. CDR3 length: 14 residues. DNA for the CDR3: TGCAGTGCTAATGGCCTAGCGGGGGCAGATACGCAGTATTTT. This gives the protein CSANGLAGADTQYF.

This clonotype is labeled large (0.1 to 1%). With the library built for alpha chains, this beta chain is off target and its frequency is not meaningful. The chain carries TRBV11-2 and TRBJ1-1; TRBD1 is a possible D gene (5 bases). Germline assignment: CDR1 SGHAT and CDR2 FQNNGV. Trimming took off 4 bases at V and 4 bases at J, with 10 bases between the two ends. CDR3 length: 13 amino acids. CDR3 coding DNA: TGTGCCAGCAGCTGGGGCACAGCCACTGAAGCTTTCTTT. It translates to CASSWGTATEAFF.

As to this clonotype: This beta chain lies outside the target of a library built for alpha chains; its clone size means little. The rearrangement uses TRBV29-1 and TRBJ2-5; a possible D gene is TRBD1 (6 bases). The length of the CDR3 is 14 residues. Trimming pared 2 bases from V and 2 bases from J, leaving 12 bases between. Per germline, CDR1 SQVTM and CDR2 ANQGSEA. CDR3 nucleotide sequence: TGCAGCGTTGAACCTGCAGGGGCTCAAGAGACCCAGTACTTC. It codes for CSVEPAGAQETQYF. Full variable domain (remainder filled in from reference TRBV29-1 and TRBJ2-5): SAVISQKPSRDICQRGTSLTIQCQVDSQVTMMFWYRQQPGQSLTLIATANQGSEATYESGFVIDKFPISRPNLTFSTLTVSNMSPEDSSIYLCSVEPAGAQETQYFGPGTRLLVL.

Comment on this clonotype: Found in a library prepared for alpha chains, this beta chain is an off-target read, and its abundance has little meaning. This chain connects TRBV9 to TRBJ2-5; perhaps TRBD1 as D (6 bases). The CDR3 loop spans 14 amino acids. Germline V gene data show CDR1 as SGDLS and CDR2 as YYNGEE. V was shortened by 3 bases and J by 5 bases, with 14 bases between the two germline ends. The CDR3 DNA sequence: TGTGCCAGCAGCGCCGAGGACAGATACGAGACCCAGTACTTC. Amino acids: CASSAEDRYETQYF.

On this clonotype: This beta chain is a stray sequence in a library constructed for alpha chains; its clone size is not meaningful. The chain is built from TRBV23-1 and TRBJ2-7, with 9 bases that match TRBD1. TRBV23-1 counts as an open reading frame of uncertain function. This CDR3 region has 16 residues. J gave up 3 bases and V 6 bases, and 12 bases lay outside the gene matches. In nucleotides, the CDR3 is TGCGCCAGCAGCCCTATCAACCGGGACAGGGACTACGAGCAGTACTTC. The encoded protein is CASSPINRDRDYEQYF.

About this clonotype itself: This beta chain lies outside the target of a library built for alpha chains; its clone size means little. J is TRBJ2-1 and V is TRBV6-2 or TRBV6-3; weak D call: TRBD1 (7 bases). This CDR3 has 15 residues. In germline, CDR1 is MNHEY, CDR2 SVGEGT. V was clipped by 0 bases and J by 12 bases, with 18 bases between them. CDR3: CASSYSDQGGRGQFF. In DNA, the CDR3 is TGTGCCAGCAGTTACTCAGATCAGGGGGGCCGTGGGCAGTTCTTC.

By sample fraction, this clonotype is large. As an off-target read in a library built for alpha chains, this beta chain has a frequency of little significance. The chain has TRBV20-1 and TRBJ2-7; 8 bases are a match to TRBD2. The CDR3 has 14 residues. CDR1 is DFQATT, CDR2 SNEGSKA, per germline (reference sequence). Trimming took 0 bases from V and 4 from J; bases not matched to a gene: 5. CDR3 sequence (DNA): TGCAGTGCTAGAGACCGGGGGGGTATATACGAGCAGTACTTC. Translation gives CSARDRGGIYEQYF.